The 19 T cell receptor beta chains reported below all come from one sample, sequenced in a study of blood T cell repertoires in COVID-19. The method was immunoSEQ multiplex PCR; TCRdb's version includes in-frame clones alone and lacks a portion of them. The sample shows roughly 350,000 clones, 92% of them seen only once. Sequenced input: PBMCs or T cells enriched from blood (not recorded which). The source is a woman in her 30s who had recovered from COVID-19.

This chain links TRBV4-1 with TRBJ1-2; no reliable D call. V gave up 4 bases and J gave up 8 bases, with 17 bases separating them. Germline loops: CDR1 MGHRA, CDR2 YSYEKL. The CDR3 is 14 residues long. CDR3 nucleotides: TGCGCCAGCAGCCCCGCCGATATTCCGGAGGGCTACACCTTC. Encoded protein: CASSPADIPEGYTF.

This clone was seen only once. The rearrangement uses TRBV20-1 and TRBJ1-1; no clear D gene. From germline, CDR1 is DFQATT and CDR2 SNEGSKA (reference sequence). Trimming stripped 3 bases from V and 2 bases from J, with 16 bases between. This CDR3 comprises 15 residues. CDR3 sequence (DNA): TGCAGTGCTAGTCCGGGAAACACTTTTAACACTGAAGCTTTCTTT. Amino acid sequence: CSASPGNTFNTEAFF.

V gene TRBV7-2 combines with J gene TRBJ2-7; the match to TRBD1 covers 9 bases. This CDR3 comprises 17 residues. Germline values: CDR1 SGHTA, CDR2 FQGNSA. Trimming at V came to 0 bases and at J to 1 base, leaving 7 bases not matched to a gene. CDR3 region: CASSLAASGTGSYEQYF. CDR3 nucleotide sequence: TGTGCCAGCAGCTTAGCCGCCTCCGGGACAGGGTCCTACGAGCAGTACTTC.

This clone appeared a single time. The chain combines TRBV4-2 with TRBJ2-3; 11 bases fit TRBD2. The CDR3 runs to 20 residues. Germline loops: CDR1 LGHNA, CDR2 YNFKEQ. V shed 1 base and J 6 bases; nucleotides not matched to a gene: 18. The DNA of the CDR3 is TGTGCCAGCAGCCAAGTACGGGGCCTAGCGGGGGGCCGCCTCCGGGATACGCAGTATTTT. Its protein product is CASSQVRGLAGGRLRDTQYF.

This clone was observed a few times. The J gene is TRBJ2-7, the V gene TRBV14; D gene unclear. The ends were cut back, 1 base at V and 2 bases at J, with 3 bases in the middle. Looked up from germline, CDR1 is SGHDN and CDR2 is FVKESK. The CDR3 sequence is 12 residues long. CDR3 sequence: CASSQAAYEQYF. CDR3 nucleotide sequence: TGTGCCAGCAGCCAAGCAGCCTACGAGCAGTACTTC.

The chain uses TRBV28 and TRBJ1-5, with 9 nucleotides matching TRBD1. In germline, CDR1 is MDHEN, CDR2 SYDVKM. V was clipped by 1 base and J by 6 bases; unmatched bases: 10. The CDR3 runs 17 residues. CDR3 region: CASSLSRTGARVQPQHF. Here the CDR3 DNA reads TGTGCCAGCAGTTTATCTCGGACAGGGGCGCGGGTTCAGCCCCAGCATTTT.

The V call is TRBV23-1, the J call TRBJ1-2; a weak D match, TRBD1 (6 bases). TRBV23-1 counts as an open reading frame of uncertain function. V dropped 2 bases and J dropped 4 bases, with 20 bases sitting between them. The CDR3 runs 17 residues. The CDR3 nucleotides are TGCGCCAGCAGTCAACCACAGGGACACACTAGTCGCTATGGCTACACCTTC. Its protein is CASSQPQGHTSRYGYTF.

This chain joins TRBV15 and TRBJ2-7, with 7 bases identical to TRBD2. V lost 0 bases, J lost 4 bases, and 9 bases stayed unmatched. CDR3 length: 16 amino acids. Germline V gene data show CDR1 as LNHNV and CDR2 as YYDKDF (reference sequence). The CDR3 here is CATSRDRAGAIYEQYF. For the CDR3, the DNA is TGTGCCACCAGCAGAGATCGGGCGGGAGCGATTTACGAGCAGTACTTC.

The V and J genes are TRBV7-3 and TRBJ2-3, with D possibly TRBD1 on 5 matching bases. Between the trimmed V and J ends, which lost 2 bases and 10 bases, there was a span of 10 bases. Germline V gene lookup returns CDR1 SGHTA and CDR2 FQGTGA. This CDR3 is 12 amino acids long. Here the CDR3 DNA reads TGTGCCAGCAGCTTATTGGACAATCCGCAGTATTTT. It specifies CASSLLDNPQYF.

This chain joins TRBV11-2 and TRBJ2-1; no reliable D call. The CDR3 consists of 15 residues. Germline V gene data show CDR1 as SGHAT and CDR2 as FQNNGV. The V and J ends lost 4 bases and 8 bases respectively, with 18 bases between them. The CDR3 DNA follows: TGTGCCAGCAGCTACCCTTCTGGTGGCTTGGATGAGCAGTTCTTC. It encodes CASSYPSGGLDEQFF.

The chain is built from TRBV28 and TRBJ1-4, with TRBD1 matching over 8 bases. The CDR3 covers 15 residues. After removal of 5 bases from V and 5 bases from J, the junction contained 7 bases not matched to a gene. The V gene's germline CDR1 is MDHEN and CDR2 SYDVKM. The CDR3 nucleotides are TGTGCCAGCAGTCAGGCAGGGGGCCCCAATGAAAAACTGTTTTTT. Its protein product is CASSQAGGPNEKLFF. Supplemented by reference TRBV28 and TRBJ1-4, the full variable domain reads DVKVTQSSRYLVKRTGEKVFLECVQDMDHENMFWYRQDPGLGLRLIYFSYDVKMKEKGDIPEGYSVSREKKERFSLILESASTNQTSMYLCASSQAGGPNEKLFFGSGTQLSVL.

This clone has more than one count but fewer than ten. This chain joins TRBV4-2 and TRBJ1-5, with D possibly matching TRBD1 (5 bases). V lost 5 bases, J lost 0 bases, and 17 bases lay in between. This CDR3 is 17 amino acids long. Germline CDR1 is LGHNA and CDR2 is YNFKEQ. The CDR3 DNA reads TGTGCCAGCAGCTTGGTAGGGGCGGGGGATAGCAATCAGCCCCAGCATTTT. Translating gives CASSLVGAGDSNQPQHF.

Only one count was recorded for this clone. The J gene is TRBJ1-3, the V gene TRBV18; D not resolved. V was clipped by 0 bases and J by 4 bases, with 10 bases between them. The CDR3 totals 15 residues. Germline V lookup: CDR1 KGHSH, CDR2 LQKENI. The CDR3 reads CASSPPAPRGNTIYF. The CDR3 DNA follows: TGTGCCAGCTCACCACCCGCACCCAGGGGAAACACCATATATTTT.

V and J are TRBV27 and TRBJ1-2; maybe TRBD1 (6 bases). This CDR3 comprises 13 residues. V gave up 6 bases and J gave up 4 bases, with 12 bases separating them. CDR1 MNHEY and CDR2 SMNVEV come from the germline V gene (reference sequence). CDR3 bases: TGTGCCAGCAGCCGAGGACAGATCTATGGCTACACCTTC. Translated, it gives CASSRGQIYGYTF.

The chain links TRBV6-2 or TRBV6-3 to TRBJ2-7, with D unresolved. Trimming took 0 bases from V and 1 from J, leaving 4 bases between them. Per germline, CDR1 MNHEY and CDR2 SVGEGT. The CDR3 loop spans 13 amino acids. The CDR3 DNA follows: TGTGCCAGCAGTTACTCCCCTTCCTACGAGCAGTACTTC. Its translation is CASSYSPSYEQYF.

V and J are TRBV19 and TRBJ2-3; D remains unclear. Trimming took off 3 bases at V and 7 bases at J, with 8 bases between the two ends. The CDR3 contains 12 residues. CDR1 LNHDA and CDR2 SQIVND come from the germline V gene (reference sequence). The CDR3 here is CASSIPANTQYF. The CDR3 bases are TGTGCCAGTAGTATCCCTGCTAATACGCAGTATTTT.

This chain joins TRBV20-1 and TRBJ1-1; D is ambiguous. The ends were cut back, 3 bases at V and 11 bases at J, with 13 bases in the middle. Germline lookup yields CDR1 DFQATT and CDR2 SNEGSKA (reference sequence). This CDR3 spans 11 amino acids. DNA for the CDR3: TGCAGTGCTAGGACCCGGGAGAGGGCTTTCTTT. It translates to CSARTRERAFF.

The chain links TRBV12-3 or TRBV12-4 to TRBJ2-1; 11 bases map to TRBD1. With V trimmed by 9 bases and J by 12 bases, 10 bases remained unmatched. This CDR3 is built from 13 residues. DNA for the CDR3: TGTGCCAGTGGACAGGGGGCTTCGGTAGGGCAGTTCTTC. The encoded protein is CASGQGASVGQFF.

The CDR3 DNA reads TGTGCCAGTAGTATAACAGGGGGCGTGGGACAGCCCCAGCATTTT. It is translated as CASSITGGVGQPQHF. The chain is built from TRBV19 and TRBJ1-5; 9 bases map to TRBD1. The germline gives CDR1 LNHDA, CDR2 SQIVND (reference sequence). The CDR3 extends over 15 amino acids. Losses at the gene ends were 2 bases for V and 7 bases for J; bases not matched to a gene: 6.